What follows are 5 T cell receptor beta chains derived from one specimen sequenced in a study of blood T cell repertoires in COVID-19. Using immunoSEQ multiplex PCR, the repertoire was profiled, and TCRdb retains in-frame clones only, with some absent. The repertoire holds hundreds of thousands of clones, with around nine tenths as singletons. Input material: peripheral blood. These receptors came from a man between 65 and 85 years old with acute or convalescent COVID-19.

The V and J genes are TRBV6-5 and TRBJ2-7, with D tentatively TRBD1 (6 bases). The CDR3 consists of 14 residues. Germline V CDR1 and CDR2: MNHEY, SVGAGI. The V and J ends lost 5 bases and 3 bases respectively, with 14 bases between them. CDR3 residues: CASSPGTPIYEQYF. The CDR3 bases are TGTGCCAGCAGTCCTGGGACACCGATCTACGAGCAGTACTTC.

The chain couples TRBV5-6 to TRBJ2-7, with unresolved D. Deletions cut 1 base from V and 3 bases from J, with 8 bases between. Per the germline V gene, CDR1 is SGHDT and CDR2 is YYEEEE. CDR3 length: 13 residues. CDR3 in amino acids: CASSLYSVYEQYF. DNA of the CDR3: TGTGCCAGCAGCTTGTACTCCGTCTACGAGCAGTACTTC.

This chain joins TRBV5-5 and TRBJ2-7, with 9 bases matching TRBD2. Germline V gene lookup returns CDR1 SGHKS and CDR2 YYEKEE (reference sequence). The CDR3 length is 15 residues. V was pared by 3 bases and J by 2 bases, with 6 bases of the junction left unmatched. CDR3 bases: TGTGCCAGCAGCTCCCGACTAGCGGTCGCCTACGAGCAGTACTTC. Its translation is CASSSRLAVAYEQYF. Filled out from reference TRBV5-5 and TRBJ2-7, the complete variable domain reads DAGVTQSPTHLIKTRGQQVTLRCSPISGHKSVSWYQQVLGQGPQFIFQYYEKEERGRGNFPDRFSARQFPNYSSELNVNALLLGDSALYLCASSSRLAVAYEQYFGPGTRLTVT.

The chain combines TRBV3-1 (or the pseudogene TRBV3-2) with TRBJ1-1; D unclear. The CDR3 runs to 13 residues. Per germline, CDR1 LGHDT and CDR2 YNNKEL (reference sequence). V was trimmed by 6 bases and J by 0 bases, leaving 8 bases between them. CDR3 nucleotide sequence: TGTGCCAGCAGAGCACTACTGAACACTGAAGCTTTCTTT. Translation gives CASRALLNTEAFF.

The chain couples TRBV18 to TRBJ2-5; 7 nucleotides match TRBD1. V lost 3 bases and J lost 4; bases outside the gene matches: 5. CDR3 size: 14 residues. The germline gives CDR1 KGHSH, CDR2 LQKENI. The CDR3 sequence is CASSPLTGRETQYF. CDR3 nucleotide sequence: TGTGCCAGCTCACCCCTGACAGGGCGAGAGACCCAGTACTTC.